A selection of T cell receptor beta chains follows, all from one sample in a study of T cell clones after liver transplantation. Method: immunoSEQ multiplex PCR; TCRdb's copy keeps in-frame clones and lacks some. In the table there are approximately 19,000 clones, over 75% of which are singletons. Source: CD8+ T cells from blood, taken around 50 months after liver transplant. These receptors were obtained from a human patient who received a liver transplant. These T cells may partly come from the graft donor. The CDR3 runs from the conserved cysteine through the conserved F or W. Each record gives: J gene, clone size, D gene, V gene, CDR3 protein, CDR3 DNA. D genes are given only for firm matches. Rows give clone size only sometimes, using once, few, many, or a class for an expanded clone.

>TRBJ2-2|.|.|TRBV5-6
CASSLGGATGELFF
TGTGCCAGCAGCTTAGGTGGGGCCACCGGGGAGCTGTTTTTT
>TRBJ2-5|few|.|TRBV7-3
CASSHGTQNEETQYF
TGTGCCAGCAGCCATGGGACACAGAATGAAGAGACCCAGTACTTC
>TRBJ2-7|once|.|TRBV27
CASSATLGYEQYF
TGTGCCAGCAGTGCGACCCTCGGGTACGAGCAGTACTTC
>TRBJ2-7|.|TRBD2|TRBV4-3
CASSQDQRGDYEQYF
TGCGCCAGCAGCCAAGATCAGCGGGGGGACTACGAGCAGTACTTC
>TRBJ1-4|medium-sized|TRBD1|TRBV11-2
CASSLRQGFNNEKLFF
TGTGCCAGCAGCCTCCGACAGGGTTTTAATAATGAAAAACTGTTTTTT
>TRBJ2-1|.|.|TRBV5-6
CASSLTSSYNEQFF
TGTGCCAGCTCATTGACGAGCTCCTACAATGAGCAGTTCTTC
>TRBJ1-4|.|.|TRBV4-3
CASSQDGLATNEKLFF
TGCGCCAGCAGCCAAGACGGACTGGCAACTAATGAAAAACTGTTTTTT
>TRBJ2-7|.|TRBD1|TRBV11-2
CASTDEGRSVGDRAYEQYF
TGTGCCAGCACGGACGAGGGTCGTTCGGTTGGGGACAGGGCCTACGAGCAGTACTTC
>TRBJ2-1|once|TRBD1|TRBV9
CASSSQTGFDEQFF
TGTGCCAGCAGCTCCCAGACAGGGTTCGATGAGCAGTTCTTC
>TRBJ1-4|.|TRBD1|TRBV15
CATSSRTGGINEKLFF
TGTGCCACCAGCAGTAGGACAGGGGGGATTAATGAAAAACTGTTTTTT
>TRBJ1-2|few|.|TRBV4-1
CASSSMGGAGYTF
TGCGCCAGCAGCTCAATGGGGGGGGCTGGCTACACCTTC
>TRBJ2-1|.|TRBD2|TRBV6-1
CASSVSGGRTYNEQFF
TGTGCCAGCAGTGTTAGCGGGGGTCGAACCTACAATGAGCAGTTCTTC
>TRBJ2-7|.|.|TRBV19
CASSIDLYGGEQYF
TGTGCCAGTAGTATAGATCTTTACGGTGGGGAGCAGTACTTC
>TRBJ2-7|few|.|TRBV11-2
CASSVMRGSYEQYF
TGTGCCAGCAGCGTTATGAGGGGTTCCTACGAGCAGTACTTC
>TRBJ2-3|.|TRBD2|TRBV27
CASSRSGGAFLSDTQYF
TGTGCCAGCAGTCGTAGCGGGGGGGCCTTTCTCTCAGATACGCAGTATTTT
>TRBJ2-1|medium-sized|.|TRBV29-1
CSVELGHDNEQFF
TGCAGCGTTGAACTAGGACATGACAATGAGCAGTTCTTC
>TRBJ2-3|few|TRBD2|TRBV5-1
CASRTGLAGDTDTQYF
TGCGCCAGCAGAACCGGACTAGCGGGAGACACAGATACGCAGTATTTT
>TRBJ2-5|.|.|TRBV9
CASSLAYQETQYF
TGTGCCAGCAGTCTGGCCTACCAAGAGACCCAGTACTTC
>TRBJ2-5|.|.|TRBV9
CASSVGDPGGTQYF
TGTGCCAGCAGCGTAGGGGATCCCGGGGGGACCCAGTACTTC
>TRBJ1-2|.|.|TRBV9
CASSVGRESGYTF
TGTGCCAGCAGCGTAGGGCGCGAGTCGGGCTACACCTTC
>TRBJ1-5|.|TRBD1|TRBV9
CASSVGTGGQPQHF
TGTGCCAGCAGCGTAGGGACAGGGGGACAGCCCCAGCATTTT
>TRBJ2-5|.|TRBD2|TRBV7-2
CASSPGSLRASGRETQYF
TGTGCCAGCAGCCCCGGATCCCTGCGGGCTAGCGGGAGAGAGACCCAGTACTTC
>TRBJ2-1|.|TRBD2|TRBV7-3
CASSAQTSGGVYEQFF
TGTGCCAGCAGCGCCCAGACTAGCGGGGGGGTCTATGAGCAGTTCTTC
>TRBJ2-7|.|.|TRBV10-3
CAIGSVRSYEQYF
TGTGCCATCGGTAGCGTCAGGAGCTACGAGCAGTACTTC
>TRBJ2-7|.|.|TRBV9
CASSVGADSYEQYF
TGTGCCAGCAGCGTAGGTGCAGACTCCTACGAGCAGTACTTC
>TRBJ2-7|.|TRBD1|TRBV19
CASSAALFGTVTYEQYF
TGTGCCAGTAGCGCCGCCCTCTTTGGGACAGTTACCTACGAGCAGTACTTC
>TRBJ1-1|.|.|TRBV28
CASSTQLETNTEAFF
TGTGCCAGCAGTACCCAGTTGGAGACGAACACTGAAGCTTTCTTT
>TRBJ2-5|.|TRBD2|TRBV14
CASSPGLADLIQETQYF
TGTGCCAGCAGCCCGGGACTAGCGGACCTTATTCAAGAGACCCAGTACTTC
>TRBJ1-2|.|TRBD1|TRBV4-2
CASRPRTGAYGYTF
TGTGCCAGCAGACCCCGGACAGGGGCCTATGGCTACACCTTC
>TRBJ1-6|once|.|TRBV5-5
CASNPTGQGSSPLHF
TGTGCCAGCAACCCAACGGGGCAGGGGAGTTCACCCCTCCACTTT
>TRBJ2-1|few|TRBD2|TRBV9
CASSVTSGRYNEQFF
TGTGCCAGCAGCGTGACTAGCGGGAGATACAATGAGCAGTTCTTC
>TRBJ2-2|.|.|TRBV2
CASSAPNRGSNTGELFF
TGTGCCAGCAGTGCGCCAAATAGAGGGTCGAACACCGGGGAGCTGTTTTTT
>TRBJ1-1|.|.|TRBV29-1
CSVEGKGDTEAFF
TGCAGCGTTGAAGGCAAGGGGGACACTGAAGCTTTCTTT
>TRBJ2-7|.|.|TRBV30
CAWSVGNLREQYF
TGTGCCTGGAGTGTTGGGAACCTCCGCGAGCAGTACTTC
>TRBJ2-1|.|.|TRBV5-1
CASSLEGGPRGNEQFF
TGCGCCAGCAGCTTGGAGGGGGGCCCTAGAGGGAATGAGCAGTTCTTC
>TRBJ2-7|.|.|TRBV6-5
CASSYEGEASEQYF
TGTGCCAGCAGTTACGAAGGAGAGGCCTCCGAGCAGTACTTC
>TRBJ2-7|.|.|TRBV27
CASSLEGAGEQYF
TGTGCCAGCAGTTTGGAGGGGGCGGGCGAGCAGTACTTC
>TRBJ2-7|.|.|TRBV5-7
CASCNERQPYEQYF
TGTGCCAGCTGCAATGAGCGGCAGCCCTACGAGCAGTACTTC
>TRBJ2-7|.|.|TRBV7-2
CASSFGFPSYEQYF
TGTGCCAGCAGCTTCGGCTTTCCATCCTACGAGCAGTACTTC
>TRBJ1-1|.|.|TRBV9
CASSVGTGTEAFF
TGTGCCAGCAGCGTAGGTACAGGCACTGAAGCTTTCTTT
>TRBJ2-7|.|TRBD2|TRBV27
CASREGLAASYEQYF
TGTGCCAGCAGGGAGGGACTAGCGGCCTCCTACGAGCAGTACTTC
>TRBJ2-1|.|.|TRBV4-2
CASSRDNRNEQFF
TGTGCCAGCAGCCGCGACAACCGGAATGAGCAGTTCTTC
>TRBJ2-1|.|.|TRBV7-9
CASSLHEQFF
TGTGCCAGCAGCTTACATGAGCAGTTCTTC
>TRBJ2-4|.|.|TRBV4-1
CASSQVGGMGNIQYF
TGCGCCAGCAGCCAAGTAGGAGGGATGGGGAACATTCAGTACTTC
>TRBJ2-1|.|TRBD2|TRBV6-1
CASSELILAAYNEQFF
TGTGCCAGCAGTGAATTAATACTAGCGGCGTACAATGAGCAGTTCTTC
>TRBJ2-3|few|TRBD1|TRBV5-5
CASSLVQGTTDTQYF
TGTGCCAGCAGCTTGGTACAGGGGACCACAGATACGCAGTATTTT
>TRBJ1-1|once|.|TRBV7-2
CASSSHPEAFF
TGTGCCAGCAGCTCGCATCCCGAAGCTTTCTTT